This T cell receptor (beta chain) appears in the sequencing data of a study of blood T cell repertoires in COVID-19. Study-wide context: T cells, B-cell-depleted T cells, or PBMCs provided the cDNA or gDNA that served as material.

The CDR3 is 13 residues long. V was pared by 1 base and J by 4 bases, with 5 bases between. CDR1 is SGDLS and CDR2 is YYNGEE in the germline V gene. Cohort 3 donors counted as recovered after two negative PCRs, clearance, or resolved symptoms. Assay used: immunoSEQ multiplex PCR; TCRdb lists only in-frame clones, some missing. The profile covers 250,000 or so clones, with 70% to 85% appearing a single time and less than 2% taken by the ten largest. The receptor's source is a man in his 60s who had recovered from COVID-19. The sequenced material came from PBMCs or T cells enriched from blood (not recorded which). The chain links TRBV9 to TRBJ2-2; D gene uncertain. CDR3 region: CASSVSGTGELFF. In nucleotides, the CDR3 is TGTGCCAGCAGCGTATCAGGCACCGGGGAGCTGTTTTTT.